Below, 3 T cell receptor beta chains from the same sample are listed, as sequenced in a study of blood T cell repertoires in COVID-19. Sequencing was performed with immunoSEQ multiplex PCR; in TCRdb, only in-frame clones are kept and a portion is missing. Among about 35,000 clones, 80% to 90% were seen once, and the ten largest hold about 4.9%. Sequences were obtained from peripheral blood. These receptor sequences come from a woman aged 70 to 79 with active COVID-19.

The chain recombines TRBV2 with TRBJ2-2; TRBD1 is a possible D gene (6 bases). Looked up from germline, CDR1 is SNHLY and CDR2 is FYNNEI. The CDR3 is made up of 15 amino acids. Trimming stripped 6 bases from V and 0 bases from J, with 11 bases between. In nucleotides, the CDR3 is TGTGCCAGCAGAACAGGGCATGCGAACACCGGGGAGCTGTTTTTT. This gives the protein CASRTGHANTGELFF.

The DNA for the CDR3 is TGTGCCAGCAGTCCAAGGACAGGGGTCTCCTACGAGCAGTACTTC. It specifies CASSPRTGVSYEQYF. This sequence joins TRBV28 and TRBJ2-7; TRBD1 matches 9 bases. The CDR3 contains 15 residues. Per the germline V gene, CDR1 is MDHEN and CDR2 is SYDVKM. Trimming removed 5 bases from V and 0 bases from J; junction bases left unmatched: 5.

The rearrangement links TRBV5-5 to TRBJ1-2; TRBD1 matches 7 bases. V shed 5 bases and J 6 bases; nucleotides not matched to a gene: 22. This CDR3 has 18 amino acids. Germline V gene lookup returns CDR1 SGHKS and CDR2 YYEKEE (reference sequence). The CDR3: CASSPRGDQAGKVNGYTF. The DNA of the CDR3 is TGTGCCAGCAGTCCCAGGGGGGACCAGGCAGGGAAGGTGAATGGCTACACCTTC. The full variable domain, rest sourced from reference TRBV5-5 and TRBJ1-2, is DAGVTQSPTHLIKTRGQQVTLRCSPISGHKSVSWYQQVLGQGPQFIFQYYEKEERGRGNFPDRFSARQFPNYSSELNVNALLLGDSALYLCASSPRGDQAGKVNGYTFGSGTRLTVV.